These 18 T cell receptor beta chains were sequenced from one sample in a study of blood T cell repertoires in COVID-19. Assay used: immunoSEQ multiplex PCR; TCRdb lists only in-frame clones, some missing. Of 13,000 to 15,000 clones detected, 80% to 90% appear once; the ten largest clones hold roughly 2.9%. The sequencing sample was made of peripheral blood. These receptors came from a human donor in a cohort sampled during active COVID-19.

V usage is TRBV7-3 and J usage is TRBJ2-3, with D perhaps TRBD1 (7 bases). The germline V gene has CDR1 SGHTA and CDR2 FQGTGA. Deletions cut 3 bases from V and 0 bases from J, with 10 bases between. The CDR3 covers 15 residues. CDR3 residues: CASSFQGGSTDTQYF. CDR3 nucleotides: TGTGCCAGCAGCTTCCAGGGGGGCAGCACAGATACGCAGTATTTT.

The chain uses TRBV15 and TRBJ2-7, with 7 bases that match TRBD2. This CDR3 region has 14 residues. The V gene end was trimmed by 0 bases and the J gene end by 4 bases; junction bases not matched to a gene: 3. Germline assignment: CDR1 LNHNV and CDR2 YYDKDF (reference sequence). The CDR3 here is CATSRDGGSYEQYF. The CDR3 region has the DNA TGTGCCACCAGCAGAGATGGCGGGAGTTACGAGCAGTACTTC.

The gene calls are TRBV4-3 and TRBJ1-2; a weak D match, TRBD1 (6 bases). Germline-derived CDR1 and CDR2 are LGHNA and YSLEER. This CDR3 comprises 14 residues. Trimming removed 1 base from V and 4 bases from J, with 10 bases in between. The chain's CDR3 is CASSQGGGLYGYTF. CDR3 sequence (DNA): TGCGCCAGCAGCCAAGGGGGGGGCCTCTATGGCTACACCTTC.

The gene calls are TRBV4-3 and TRBJ2-7; TRBD1 aligns across 10 bases. V shed 0 bases and J 1 base; nucleotides not matched to a gene: 6. The CDR3 is made up of 17 amino acids. Germline V gene lookup returns CDR1 LGHNA and CDR2 YSLEER. This chain's CDR3 is CASSQENTGQGSYEQYF. The CDR3 nucleotides read TGCGCCAGCAGCCAAGAAAACACGGGACAGGGGTCCTACGAGCAGTACTTC.

This clone was detected only once. V usage is TRBV11-2 and J usage is TRBJ2-1; possible D gene TRBD2, 5 bases. Trimming removed 0 bases from V and 7 bases from J, with 7 bases in between. The V gene's germline CDR1 is SGHAT and CDR2 FQNNGV. The CDR3 runs 13 residues. The DNA of the CDR3 is TGTGCCAGCAGCTTAGAAAGACTAAATGAGCAGTTCTTC. Translating it yields CASSLERLNEQFF. The whole variable domain, filled in from reference TRBV11-2 and TRBJ2-1, reads EAGVAQSPRYKIIEKRQSVAFWCNPISGHATLYWYQQILGQGPKLLIQFQNNGVVDDSQLPKDRFSAERLKGVDSTLKIQPAKLEDSAVYLCASSLERLNEQFFGPGTRLTVL.

In its sample, this clone was seen a few times. This chain links TRBV10-1 with TRBJ2-7; 9 positions agree with TRBD1. In germline, CDR1 is WNHNN, CDR2 SYGVQD (reference sequence). This CDR3 is built from 13 residues. Germline trimming cut 4 bases from V and 6 bases from J; bases unmatched to any gene: 4. The CDR3 sequence is CASSAGQGFEQYF. The CDR3 DNA follows: TGCGCCAGCAGTGCGGGACAGGGATTCGAGCAGTACTTC.

The rearrangement links TRBV29-1 to TRBJ2-1; TRBD1 matches at 8 bases. The CDR3 is 12 residues long. Germline V CDR1 and CDR2: SQVTM, ANQGSEA. Trimming cost V 7 bases and J 5 bases; bases outside gene matches: 4. The CDR3 region has the DNA TGCAGCGGGGGACAGGTGAACAATGAGCAGTTCTTC. Residues: CSGGQVNNEQFF.

The gene calls are TRBV5-1 and TRBJ2-1; 12 positions agree with TRBD2. Trimming removed 4 bases from V and 7 bases from J; junction bases left unmatched: 9. CDR1 SGHRS and CDR2 YFSETQ come from the germline V gene. CDR3 length: 16 residues. CDR3: CASSAGTSGRWNEQFF. As DNA, the CDR3 is TGCGCCAGCAGCGCTGGCACTAGCGGGAGGTGGAATGAGCAGTTCTTC.

The chain joins TRBV5-1 to TRBJ1-2; tentative D call: TRBD1 (5 bases). Germline-derived CDR1 and CDR2 are SGHRS and YFSETQ. The ends were cut back, 2 bases at V and 3 bases at J, with 14 bases in the middle. The CDR3 sequence is 15 residues long. The CDR3, as DNA: TGCGCCAGCAGCTTTCAGGGAAACTTCGACTATGGCTACACCTTC. It is translated as CASSFQGNFDYGYTF.

The genes are TRBV19 and TRBJ2-5; possibly TRBD2 for D (7 bases). CDR1 and CDR2 (germline): LNHDA, SQIVND (reference sequence). The V gene lost 3 bases and the J gene lost 2 bases, with 13 bases spanning the gap. The CDR3 spans 15 residues. The CDR3: CASSMGGPVQETQYF. In DNA, the CDR3 is TGTGCCAGTAGTATGGGGGGGCCGGTTCAAGAGACCCAGTACTTC.

V is TRBV27 and J is TRBJ1-6; maybe TRBD1 (5 bases). CDR1 MNHEY and CDR2 SMNVEV come from the germline V gene (reference sequence). V lost 6 bases, J lost 9 bases, and 18 bases lay in between. The CDR3 is 15 residues long. The CDR3 DNA is TGTGCCAGCAGCGCCCGGCCAGGGATGGTTTCACCCCTCCACTTT. Encoded protein: CASSARPGMVSPLHF.

The J gene is TRBJ2-7, the V gene TRBV2; tentative D call: TRBD1 (5 bases). Trimming removed 5 bases at V and 6 bases at J, with 14 bases between. Germline CDR1 reads SNHLY; CDR2 reads FYNNEI. This CDR3 region has 13 residues. The CDR3 sequence: CASSRRSGLEQYF. DNA for the CDR3: TGTGCCAGCAGTCGCAGGTCAGGGCTCGAGCAGTACTTC. The full variable domain, completed using reference TRBV2 and TRBJ2-7, is EPEVTQTPSHQVTQMGQEVILRCVPISNHLYFYWYRQILGQKVEFLVSFYNNEISEKSEIFDDQFSVERPDGSNFTLKIRSTKLEDSAMYFCASSRRSGLEQYFGPGTRLTVT.

This clone was recorded once. V and J are TRBV7-3 and TRBJ2-2; TRBD2 agrees at 7 bases. Trimming took 4 bases from V and 6 from J; bases not matched to a gene: 8. Germline V gives CDR1 SGHTA, CDR2 FQGTGA. The CDR3 contains 15 residues. CDR3 sequence reads: CASSSRGGGSGELFF. The CDR3 bases are TGTGCCAGCAGCTCGCGCGGGGGTGGCTCCGGGGAGCTGTTTTTT.

V usage is TRBV10-3 and J usage is TRBJ2-1; 9 nucleotides match TRBD1. Trimming took 0 bases from V and 5 from J; bases not matched to a gene: 2. The CDR3 is 15 amino acids. Germline assignment: CDR1 ENHRY and CDR2 SYGVKD. CDR3 residues: CAISESGTGNNEQFF. In nucleotides, the CDR3 is TGTGCCATCAGTGAGTCGGGGACAGGGAACAATGAGCAGTTCTTC.

The chain is built from TRBV28 and TRBJ1-5; 8 bases map to TRBD1. CDR1 is MDHEN and CDR2 is SYDVKM in the germline V gene. V dropped 6 bases and J dropped 7; count of bases not matched to a gene: 8. CDR3 size: 14 residues. CDR3 sequence (DNA): TGTGCCAGCAGGGAAGACAGGGGTTGGCAGCCCCAGCATTTT. Its protein is CASREDRGWQPQHF.

The chain recombines TRBV7-8 with TRBJ1-1; D possibly corresponds to TRBD1 (5 bases). The length of the CDR3 is 15 residues. The ends were cut back, 3 bases at V and 0 bases at J, with 11 bases in the middle. CDR1 and CDR2 from the germline V gene are SGHVS and FQNEAQ. CDR3 bases: TGTGCCAGCAGCTTGATGACAGCGATGAACACTGAAGCTTTCTTT. Translated, it gives CASSLMTAMNTEAFF. Looking up the rest from reference TRBV7-8 and TRBJ1-1 gives the full variable domain: GAGVSQSPRYKVAKRGQDVALRCDPISGHVSLFWYQQALGQGPEFLTYFQNEAQLDKSGLPSDRFFAERPEGSVSTLKIQRTQQEDSAVYLCASSLMTAMNTEAFFGQGTRLTVV.

The chain has TRBV7-2 and TRBJ2-1, with D possibly being TRBD2 (6 bases). Germline values: CDR1 SGHTA, CDR2 FQGNSA. V shed 4 bases and J shed 8 bases, with 21 bases lying between them. The CDR3 runs to 16 residues. CDR3: CASSSRDWETAHEQFF. DNA for the CDR3: TGTGCCAGCAGCTCCCGGGACTGGGAGACGGCCCATGAGCAGTTCTTC.

The chain links TRBV5-1 to TRBJ1-2; TRBD1 aligns across 9 bases. Germline V CDR1 and CDR2: SGHRS, YFSETQ. CDR3 length: 13 residues. Trimming cost V 5 bases and J 11 bases; bases outside gene matches: 10. DNA for the CDR3: TGCGCCAGCAGGGGCGGGACAGGGAATGTTTACACCTTC. As protein: CASRGGTGNVYTF.